A single sample is the source of the 4 T cell receptor beta chains below, sequenced in a study of PD-1 blockade in classical Hodgkin lymphoma. With no exception, relapse followed autologous stem cell transplantation in all patients, and brentuximab vedotin exposure varied. Sequencing was performed with immunoSEQ multiplex PCR; in TCRdb, only in-frame clones are kept and a portion is missing. The data show about 12,000 clones, more than 85% seen once. The sample in question was peripheral blood mononuclear cells (PBMCs), obtained at baseline. The receptors originated from a human donor with classical Hodgkin lymphoma.

This clone was found once. V is TRBV19 and J is TRBJ2-7; maybe TRBD1 (6 bases). From germline, CDR1 is LNHDA and CDR2 SQIVND (reference sequence). This CDR3 contains 14 residues. The V gene lost 4 bases and the J gene lost 4 bases, with 14 bases spanning the gap. In DNA form, the CDR3 reads TGTGCCAGTAGTACTCCGGGACACCCTTACGAGCAGTACTTC. Translation gives CASSTPGHPYEQYF.

J is TRBJ2-1 and V is TRBV7-9; 11 bases map to TRBD2. This CDR3 has 16 residues. Trimming at V came to 5 bases and at J to 3 bases, leaving 6 bases not matched to a gene. Germline V lookup: CDR1 SEHNR, CDR2 FQNEAQ (reference sequence). The CDR3 reads CASSPRTSGFYNEQFF. CDR3 coding DNA: TGTGCCAGCAGCCCCCGGACTAGCGGGTTCTACAATGAGCAGTTCTTC.

The rearrangement uses TRBV29-1 and TRBJ2-7, with 8 bases matching TRBD1. CDR3 length: 13 amino acids. From germline, CDR1 is SQVTM and CDR2 ANQGSEA. J was trimmed by 4 bases and V by 4 bases; bases with no gene match: 6. Written as DNA, the CDR3 is TGCAGCGTTGTGACAGGGGCCGGGTACGAGCAGTACTTC. Amino acid sequence: CSVVTGAGYEQYF.

The chain has TRBV5-4 and TRBJ2-1; D might be TRBD2 (6 bases). The germline gives CDR1 SGHNT, CDR2 YYREEE (reference sequence). The CDR3 sequence is 15 residues long. The V gene lost 5 bases and the J gene lost 2 bases, with 14 bases spanning the gap. CDR3 amino acids: CASRGSGLTYNEQFF. CDR3 nucleotide sequence: TGTGCCAGCAGGGGATCGGGACTCACCTACAATGAGCAGTTCTTC.